Reported below is one TCR beta chain. Its antigen is not identified. Clones were read by immunoSEQ multiplex PCR, and TCRdb kept only the in-frame ones, dropping some. The data show more than 80,000 clones, 95% to 97% seen once. While the first cohort had about 610 subjects, the donors belonged to the separate validation cohort of 100 to 150 subjects. The source of the sample is a study of cytomegalovirus exposure and HLA in healthy donors. Study results and limitations: Roughly 170 TCR beta chains were listed as cytomegalovirus-associated. High sensitivity and specificity were reportedly achieved when the classifier diagnosed cytomegalovirus status. Three chains linked to CMV were shown in vitro to be specific for CMV antigens.

The TCR originated in a woman aged 18-29 years in good health and CMV-seronegative. The sample was PBMCs.

As DNA, the CDR3 is TGCGCCAGCAGTGTTGCACTAGCCGGGGAGACCCAGTACTTC. Residues: CASSVALAGETQYF. The V and J genes are TRBV5-1 and TRBJ2-5; D possibly corresponds to TRBD2 (6 bases). The CDR3 is 14 residues long. Trimming left V 5 bases short and J 5 bases short, with 16 bases between. Germline-derived CDR1 and CDR2 are SGHRS and YFSETQ.